The 8 T cell receptor beta chains below were found in one sample sequenced in a study of prognosis after radiotherapy for stage I lung cancer. Two rounds of multiplex PCR amplified TCR beta CDR3 from genomic DNA. Gene-specific primers for each TRBV and TRBJ gene drove first-round PCR. TCRdb called the multiplex PCR reads again in MiXCR, with one record for every CDR3 protein. The sample includes tens of thousands of distinct CDR3 sequences, roughly 24% of them seen just once. The sequencing used PBMCs, collected before or after stereotactic body radiation therapy (not recorded which). The receptors here all came from a donor at least 50 years old with non-small cell lung cancer.

This clonotype was observed many times. This sequence joins TRBV27 and TRBJ2-5; D perhaps matches TRBD2 (7 bases). V lost 2 bases to trimming and J lost 9 bases, with 13 bases between them. The CDR3 covers 13 residues. From germline, CDR1 is MNHEY and CDR2 SMNVEV (reference sequence). This CDR3 reads CASSLVLGGAQYF. The CDR3 DNA reads TGTGCCAGCAGTTTAGTCCTAGGGGGGGCCCAGTACTTC.

Concerning this clonotype: A much larger clone differs by one base, so this may be a read error. The chain joins TRBV10-3 to TRBJ2-6; tentatively, D is TRBD1 or TRBD2 (5 bases each). The CDR3 consists of 19 residues. Germline V gene sequence: CDR1 ENHRY, CDR2 SYGVKD. Deletions cut 10 bases from V and 0 bases from J, with 25 bases between. The CDR3 is CATRDSYGTASSGANVLTF. DNA for the CDR3: TGTGCCACCAGGGATAGTTACGGGACGGCAAGCTCTGGGGCCAACGTCCTGACTTTC.

This clonotype was recorded many times. The genes are TRBV9 and TRBJ2-5; a possible D gene is TRBD1 (6 bases). CDR1 and CDR2 (germline): SGDLS, YYNGEE. This CDR3 spans 14 amino acids. Trimming took off 3 bases at V and 7 bases at J, with 16 bases between the two ends. The CDR3 region has the DNA TGTGCCAGCAGCGGACGAGGATCCAGGGGGACCCAGTACTTC. It yields the protein CASSGRGSRGTQYF.

This clonotype came up many times. The chain combines TRBV2 with TRBJ1-6; 7 bases match TRBD1. V lost 2 bases, J lost 7 bases, and 8 bases stayed unmatched. This CDR3 comprises 16 residues. Looked up from germline, CDR1 is SNHLY and CDR2 is FYNNEI. Here the CDR3 reads CASSEMWGQQNSPLHF. The CDR3 DNA sequence: TGTGCCAGCAGTGAAATGTGGGGACAGCAGAATTCACCCCTCCACTTT.

There are a few counts of this clonotype. This may stem from a read error, because a much larger clone lies one nucleotide away. This rearrangement joins TRBV12-3 or TRBV12-4 to TRBJ1-1; TRBD1 aligns across 7 bases. J gave up 5 bases and V 7 bases, and 10 bases lay outside the gene matches. This CDR3 spans 14 amino acids. The CDR3 DNA is TGTGCCAGCACCCAGCAGGGGGTAGTAACTGAAGCTTTCTTT. Protein product: CASTQQGVVTEAFF.

Worth noting for this clonotype: With only one base between it and a far larger clone, this is likely a read error. The J gene is TRBJ2-1, the V gene TRBV6-2 or TRBV6-3, with D possibly TRBD2 on 6 matching bases. Deletions cut 5 bases from V and 13 bases from J, with 15 bases between. Germline V gene sequence: CDR1 MNHEY, CDR2 SVGEGT. This CDR3 comprises 12 residues. The CDR3 sequence is CASSLRGFDQFF. The CDR3, as DNA: TGTGCCAGCAGTCTGCGGGGTTTTGATCAGTTCTTC.

The sample holds one count of this clonotype. This likely stems from a read error, as it lies one base from a far larger clone. The CDR3 spells CASSSAGKGRDTQYF. The CDR3 DNA reads as TGTGCCAGCAGTTCCGCCGGAAAGGGGCGAGATACGCAGTATTTT. The rearrangement uses TRBV6-1 and TRBJ2-3, with D tentatively TRBD1 (5 bases). V lost 5 bases and J lost 5, with 17 bases in between. The CDR3 contains 15 residues. Germline CDR1 and CDR2: MNHNS and SASEGT.

The chain recombines TRBV6-2 or TRBV6-3 with TRBJ2-7, with TRBD1 identical over 8 bases. The CDR3 totals 12 residues. Germline CDR1 reads MNHEY; CDR2 reads SVGEGT. Trimming took 8 bases from V and 10 from J; bases not matched to a gene: 10. In DNA, the CDR3 is TGTGCCAGCGGCGCGGACAGGGATTACCAGTACTTC. As protein: CASGADRDYQYF.